This T cell receptor (beta chain) was profiled in a study of T cell repertoires in cytomegalovirus infection. J lost 0 bases, V lost 2 bases, and 3 bases had no gene match. The CDR3 is 15 amino acids. Germline CDR1 reads SEHNR; CDR2 reads FQNEAQ (reference sequence). MiXCR, applied by TCRdb to the reads, yields one record per CDR3 protein. The data hold approximately 990,000 distinct CDR3 sequences, with less than 35% observed a single time. Of note for this clonotype: Its specificity is unknown.

The TCR was taken from a human donor in good health (CMV status not recorded). Some clones in this sample may be carry-over from other donors' samples. The sequencing used cultured CD8+ T cells from PBMCs, collected from culture after CMV antigen stimulation. This chain joins TRBV7-9 and TRBJ1-2, with 7 bases fitting TRBD1. CDR3 loop: CASSLNRGPNYGYTF. CDR3 nucleotides: TGTGCCAGCAGCTTAAACAGGGGACCTAACTATGGCTACACCTTC.